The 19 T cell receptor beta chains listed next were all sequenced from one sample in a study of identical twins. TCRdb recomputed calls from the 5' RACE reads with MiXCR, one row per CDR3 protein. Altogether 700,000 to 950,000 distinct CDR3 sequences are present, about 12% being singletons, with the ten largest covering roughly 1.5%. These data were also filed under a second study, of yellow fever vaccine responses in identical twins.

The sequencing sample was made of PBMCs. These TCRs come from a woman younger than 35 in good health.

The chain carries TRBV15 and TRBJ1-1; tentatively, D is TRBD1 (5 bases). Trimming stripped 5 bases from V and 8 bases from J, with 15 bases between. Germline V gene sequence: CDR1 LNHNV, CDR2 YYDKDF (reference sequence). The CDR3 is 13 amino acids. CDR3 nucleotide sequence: TGTGCCACCAGCCGACGGGACGGTCAAGAAGCTTTCTTT. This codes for CATSRRDGQEAFF.

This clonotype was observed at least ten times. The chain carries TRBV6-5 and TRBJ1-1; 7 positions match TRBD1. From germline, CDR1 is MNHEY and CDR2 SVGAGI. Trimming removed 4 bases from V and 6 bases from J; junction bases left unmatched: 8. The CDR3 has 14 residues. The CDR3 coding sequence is TGTGCCAGCAGTTTGACAGGGTCCGGCCCTGAAGCTTTCTTT. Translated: CASSLTGSGPEAFF.

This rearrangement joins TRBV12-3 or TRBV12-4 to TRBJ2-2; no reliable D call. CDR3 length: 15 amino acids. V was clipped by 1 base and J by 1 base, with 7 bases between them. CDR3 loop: CASSLDKGNTGELFF. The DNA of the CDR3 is TGTGCCAGCAGTTTAGATAAGGGGAACACCGGGGAGCTGTTTTTT.

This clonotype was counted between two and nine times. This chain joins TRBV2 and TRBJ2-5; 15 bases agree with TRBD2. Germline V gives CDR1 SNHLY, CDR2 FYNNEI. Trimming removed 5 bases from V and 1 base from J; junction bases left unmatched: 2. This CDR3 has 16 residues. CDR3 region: CASSRTSGGVQETQYF. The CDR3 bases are TGTGCCAGCAGTCGGACTAGCGGGGGGGTCCAAGAGACCCAGTACTTC.

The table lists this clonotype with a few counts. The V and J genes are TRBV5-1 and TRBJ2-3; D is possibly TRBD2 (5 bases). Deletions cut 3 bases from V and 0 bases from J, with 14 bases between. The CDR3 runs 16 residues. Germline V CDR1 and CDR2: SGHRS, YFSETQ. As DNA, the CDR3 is TGCGCCAGCAGCTCGGAGGCATTCACGAGCACAGATACGCAGTATTTT. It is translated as CASSSEAFTSTDTQYF.

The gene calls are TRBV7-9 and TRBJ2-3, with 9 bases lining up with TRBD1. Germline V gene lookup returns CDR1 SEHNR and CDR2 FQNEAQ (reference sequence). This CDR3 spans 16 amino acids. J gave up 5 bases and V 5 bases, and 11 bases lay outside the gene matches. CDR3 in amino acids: CASSLNRDRDKDTQYF. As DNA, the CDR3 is TGTGCCAGCAGCCTGAACCGGGACAGGGATAAAGATACGCAGTATTTT.

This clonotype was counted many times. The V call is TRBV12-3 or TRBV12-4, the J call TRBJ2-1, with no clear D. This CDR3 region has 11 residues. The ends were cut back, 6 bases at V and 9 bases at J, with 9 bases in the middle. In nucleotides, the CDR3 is TGTGCCAGCAGGTTTAGTATTGAGCAGTTCTTC. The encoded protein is CASRFSIEQFF.

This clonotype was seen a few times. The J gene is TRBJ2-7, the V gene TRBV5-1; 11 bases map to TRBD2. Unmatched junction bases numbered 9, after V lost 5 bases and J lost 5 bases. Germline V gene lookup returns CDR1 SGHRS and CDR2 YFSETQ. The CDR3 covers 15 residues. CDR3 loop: CASRPTSGGHNEQYF. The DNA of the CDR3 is TGCGCCAGCAGGCCTACTAGCGGGGGACATAACGAGCAGTACTTC.

The CDR3 loop is CASSLGGTANGYNEQFF. CDR3 DNA: TGTGCCAGCAGCTTAGGGGGGACAGCTAACGGGTACAATGAGCAGTTCTTC. V and J are TRBV11-2 and TRBJ2-1; 7 bases map to TRBD1. The junction had 10 bases not matched to a gene; V was cut back by 1 base and J by 4 bases. Germline CDR1 SGHAT, CDR2 FQNNGV. The CDR3 totals 17 residues.

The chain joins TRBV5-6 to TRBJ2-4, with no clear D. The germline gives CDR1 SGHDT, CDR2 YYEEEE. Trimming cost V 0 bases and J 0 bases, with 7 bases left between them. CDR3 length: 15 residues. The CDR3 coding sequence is TGTGCCAGCAGCTTGGCCCAAGGAGCCAAAAACATTCAGTACTTC. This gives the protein CASSLAQGAKNIQYF. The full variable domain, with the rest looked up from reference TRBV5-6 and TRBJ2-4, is DAGVTQSPTHLIKTRGQQVTLRCSPKSGHDTVSWYQQALGQGPQFIFQYYEEEERQRGNFPDRFSGHQFPNYSSELNVNALLLGDSALYLCASSLAQGAKNIQYFGAGTRLSVL.

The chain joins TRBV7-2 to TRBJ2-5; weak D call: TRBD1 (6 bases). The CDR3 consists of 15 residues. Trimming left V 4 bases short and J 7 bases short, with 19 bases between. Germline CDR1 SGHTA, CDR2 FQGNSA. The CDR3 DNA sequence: TGTGCCAGCAGCTCCCAGACAGTCCAAGGGGGGACCCAGTACTTC. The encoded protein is CASSSQTVQGGTQYF.

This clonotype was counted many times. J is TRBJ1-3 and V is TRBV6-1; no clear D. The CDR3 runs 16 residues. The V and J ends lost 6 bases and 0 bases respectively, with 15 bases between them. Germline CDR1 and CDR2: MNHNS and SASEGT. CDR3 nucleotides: TGTGCCAGCAGGACCGGGATCTTTTCCTCTGGAAACACCATATATTTT. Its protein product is CASRTGIFSSGNTIYF.

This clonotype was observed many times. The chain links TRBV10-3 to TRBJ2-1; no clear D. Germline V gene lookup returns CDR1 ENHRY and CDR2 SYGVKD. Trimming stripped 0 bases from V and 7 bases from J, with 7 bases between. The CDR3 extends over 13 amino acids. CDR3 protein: CAISESGSNEQFF. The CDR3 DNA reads TGTGCCATCAGTGAGTCGGGCTCTAATGAGCAGTTCTTC.

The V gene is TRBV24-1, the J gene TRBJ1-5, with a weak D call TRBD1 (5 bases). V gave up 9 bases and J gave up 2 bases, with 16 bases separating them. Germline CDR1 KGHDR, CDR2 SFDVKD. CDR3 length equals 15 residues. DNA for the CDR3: TGTGCCACCGGTAAGGGGCGCCTCGGCAATCAGCCCCAGCATTTT. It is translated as CATGKGRLGNQPQHF.

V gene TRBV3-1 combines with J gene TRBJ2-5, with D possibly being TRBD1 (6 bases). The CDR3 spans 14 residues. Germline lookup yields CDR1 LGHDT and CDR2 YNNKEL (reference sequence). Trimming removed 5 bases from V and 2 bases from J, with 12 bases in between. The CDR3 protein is CASSTHREQETQYF. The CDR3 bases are TGTGCCAGCAGCACCCACAGGGAACAAGAGACCCAGTACTTC.

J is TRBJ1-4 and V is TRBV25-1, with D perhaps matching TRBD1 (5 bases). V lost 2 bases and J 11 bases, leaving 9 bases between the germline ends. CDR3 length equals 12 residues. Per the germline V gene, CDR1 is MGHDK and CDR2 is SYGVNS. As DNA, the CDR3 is TGTGCCAGCAGTGAAGGGGGGAGGAAACTGTTTTTT. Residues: CASSEGGRKLFF.

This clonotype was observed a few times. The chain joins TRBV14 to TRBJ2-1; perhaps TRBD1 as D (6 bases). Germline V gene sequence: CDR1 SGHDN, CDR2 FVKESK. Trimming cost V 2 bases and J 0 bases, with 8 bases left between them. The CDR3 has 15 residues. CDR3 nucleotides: TGTGCCAGCAGCCAACAGGGGATCTCCTACAATGAGCAGTTCTTC. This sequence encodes CASSQQGISYNEQFF.

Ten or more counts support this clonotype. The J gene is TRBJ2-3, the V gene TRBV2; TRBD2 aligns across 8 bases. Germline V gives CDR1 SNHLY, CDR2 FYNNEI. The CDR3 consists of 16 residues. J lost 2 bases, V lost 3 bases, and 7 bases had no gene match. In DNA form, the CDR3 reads TGTGCCAGCAGTGAGGAAGCGGGGGCCGACACAGATACGCAGTATTTT. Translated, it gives CASSEEAGADTDTQYF.

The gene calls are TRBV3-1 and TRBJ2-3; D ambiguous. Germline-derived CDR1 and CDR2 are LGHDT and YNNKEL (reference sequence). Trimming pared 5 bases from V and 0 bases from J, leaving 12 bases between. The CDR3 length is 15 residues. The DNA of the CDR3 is TGTGCCAGCAGCGTCAGTGTGGTTAGCACAGATACGCAGTATTTT. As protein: CASSVSVVSTDTQYF.